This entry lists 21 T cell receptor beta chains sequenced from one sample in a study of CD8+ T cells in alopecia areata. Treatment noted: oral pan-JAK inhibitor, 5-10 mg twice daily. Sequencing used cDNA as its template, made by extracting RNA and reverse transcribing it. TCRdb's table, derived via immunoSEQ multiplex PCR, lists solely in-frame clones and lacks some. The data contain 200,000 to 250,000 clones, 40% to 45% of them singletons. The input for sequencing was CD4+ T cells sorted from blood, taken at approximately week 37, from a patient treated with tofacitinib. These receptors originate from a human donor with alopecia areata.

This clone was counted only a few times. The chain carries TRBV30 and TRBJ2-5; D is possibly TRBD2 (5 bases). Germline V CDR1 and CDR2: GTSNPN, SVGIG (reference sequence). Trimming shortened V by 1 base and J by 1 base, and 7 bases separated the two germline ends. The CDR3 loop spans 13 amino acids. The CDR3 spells CAWSGSAQETQYF. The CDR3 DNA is TGTGCCTGGAGTGGTAGCGCCCAAGAGACCCAGTACTTC.

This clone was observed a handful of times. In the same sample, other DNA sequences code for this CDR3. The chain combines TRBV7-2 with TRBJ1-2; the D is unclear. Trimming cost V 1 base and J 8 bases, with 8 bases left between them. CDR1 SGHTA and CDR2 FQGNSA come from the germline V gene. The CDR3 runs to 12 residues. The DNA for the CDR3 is TGTGCCAGCAGCTTAGTGGGGTGGGGCTACACCTTC. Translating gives CASSLVGWGYTF.

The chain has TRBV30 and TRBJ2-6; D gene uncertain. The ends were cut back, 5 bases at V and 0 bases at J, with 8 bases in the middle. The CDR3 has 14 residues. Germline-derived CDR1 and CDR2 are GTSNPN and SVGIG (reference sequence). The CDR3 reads CAWGPSSGANVLTF. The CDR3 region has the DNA TGTGCCTGGGGTCCCAGCTCTGGGGCCAACGTCCTGACTTTC.

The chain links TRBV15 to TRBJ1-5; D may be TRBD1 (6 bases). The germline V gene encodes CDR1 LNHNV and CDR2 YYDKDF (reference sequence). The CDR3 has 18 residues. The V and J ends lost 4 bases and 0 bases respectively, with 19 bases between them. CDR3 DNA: TGTGCCACCAGCAAAGATGGGGGCATGGGCGGTAGCAATCAGCCCCAGCATTTT. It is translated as CATSKDGGMGGSNQPQHF.

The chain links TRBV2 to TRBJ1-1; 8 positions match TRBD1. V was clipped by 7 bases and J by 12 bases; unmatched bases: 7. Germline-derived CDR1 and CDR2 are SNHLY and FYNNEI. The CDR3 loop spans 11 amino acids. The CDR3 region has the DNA TGTGCCAGCATCATGGACAGGGTCTCTTTCTTT. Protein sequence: CASIMDRVSFF.

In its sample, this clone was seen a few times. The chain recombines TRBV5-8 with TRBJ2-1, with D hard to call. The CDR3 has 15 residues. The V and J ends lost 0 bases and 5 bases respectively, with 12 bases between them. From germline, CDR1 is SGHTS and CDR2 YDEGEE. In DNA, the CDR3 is TGTGCCAGCAGCTTGGTGGTCGGGCCCAACAATGAGCAGTTCTTC. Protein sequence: CASSLVVGPNNEQFF.

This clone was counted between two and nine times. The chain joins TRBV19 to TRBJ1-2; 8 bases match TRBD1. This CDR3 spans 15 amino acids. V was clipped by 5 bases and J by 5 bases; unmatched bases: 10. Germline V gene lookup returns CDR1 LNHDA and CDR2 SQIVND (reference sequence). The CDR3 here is CASSPSDRVDYGYTF. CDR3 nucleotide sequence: TGTGCCAGTAGTCCGTCGGACAGGGTGGATTATGGCTACACCTTC.

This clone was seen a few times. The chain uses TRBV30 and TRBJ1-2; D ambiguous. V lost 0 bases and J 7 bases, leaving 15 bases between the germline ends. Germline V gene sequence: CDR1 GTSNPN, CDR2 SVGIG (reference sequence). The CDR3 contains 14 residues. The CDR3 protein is CAWSVRRRSGGYTF. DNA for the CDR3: TGTGCCTGGAGTGTACGTCGACGAAGCGGTGGCTACACCTTC. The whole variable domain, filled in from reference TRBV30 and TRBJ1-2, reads SQTIHQWPATLVQPVGSPLSLECTVEGTSNPNLYWYRQAAGRGLQLLFYSVGIGQISSEVPQNLSASRPQDRQFILSSKKLLLSDSGFYLCAWSVRRRSGGYTFGSGTRLTVV.

The CDR3 loop reads CACPTGYMTEAFF. DNA for the CDR3: TGTGCCTGTCCGACAGGATACATGACTGAAGCTTTCTTT. The chain has TRBV30 and TRBJ1-1, with D tentatively TRBD1 (6 bases). Per germline, CDR1 GTSNPN and CDR2 SVGIG (reference sequence). The V end was cut by 6 bases, the J end by 5 bases, with 16 bases between. The CDR3 consists of 13 residues.

CDR3: CATSRGGANTEAFF. DNA of the CDR3: TGTGCCACCAGCCGCGGTGGAGCGAACACTGAAGCTTTCTTT. This sequence joins TRBV15 and TRBJ1-1; no definite D call. The CDR3 consists of 14 residues. Germline-derived CDR1 and CDR2 are LNHNV and YYDKDF (reference sequence). Trimming left V 5 bases short and J 1 base short, with 11 bases between.

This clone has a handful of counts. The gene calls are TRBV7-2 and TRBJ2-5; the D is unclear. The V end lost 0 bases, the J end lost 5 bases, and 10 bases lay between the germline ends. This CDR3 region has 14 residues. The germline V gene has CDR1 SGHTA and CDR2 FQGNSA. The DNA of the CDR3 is TGTGCCAGCAGCTTAGCAGGCGGTGGGGAGACCCAGTACTTC. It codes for CASSLAGGGETQYF. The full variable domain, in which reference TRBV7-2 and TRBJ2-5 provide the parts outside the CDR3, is GAGVSQSPSNKVTEKGKDVELRCDPISGHTALYWYRQSLGQGLEFLIYFQGNSAPDKSGLPSDRFSAERTGGSVSTLTIQRTQQEDSAVYLCASSLAGGGETQYFGPGTRLLVL.

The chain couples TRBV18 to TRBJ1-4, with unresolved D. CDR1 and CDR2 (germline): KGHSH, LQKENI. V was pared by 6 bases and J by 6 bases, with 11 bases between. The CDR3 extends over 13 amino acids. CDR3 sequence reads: CASSTDIDEKLFF. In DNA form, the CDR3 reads TGTGCCAGCTCCACCGATATCGATGAAAAACTGTTTTTT.

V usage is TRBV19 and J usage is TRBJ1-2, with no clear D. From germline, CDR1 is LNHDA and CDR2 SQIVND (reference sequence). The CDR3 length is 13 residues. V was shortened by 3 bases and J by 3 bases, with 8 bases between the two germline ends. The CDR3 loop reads CASSINDDYGYTF. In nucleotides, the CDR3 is TGTGCCAGTAGTATTAATGACGACTATGGCTACACCTTC.

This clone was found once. The DNA of the CDR3 is TGCGCCAGCAGCTTGGGGGGGAACATTCAGTACTTC. Its protein product is CASSLGGNIQYF. The chain joins TRBV5-1 to TRBJ2-4, with D perhaps given as TRBD1 or TRBD2 (5 bases each). Trimming left V 0 bases short and J 7 bases short, with 5 bases between. This CDR3 region has 12 residues. Germline CDR1 is SGHRS and CDR2 is YFSETQ.

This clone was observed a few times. CDR3 bases: TGTGCCTGGAGTGTACGTCTGGGGCTAGCGGGAGTGGACAATGAGCAGTTCTTC. Residues: CAWSVRLGLAGVDNEQFF. The chain carries TRBV30 and TRBJ2-1, with TRBD2 identical over 10 bases. This CDR3 comprises 18 residues. CDR1 and CDR2 (germline): GTSNPN, SVGIG (reference sequence). The V gene end was trimmed by 0 bases and the J gene end by 5 bases; junction bases not matched to a gene: 13.

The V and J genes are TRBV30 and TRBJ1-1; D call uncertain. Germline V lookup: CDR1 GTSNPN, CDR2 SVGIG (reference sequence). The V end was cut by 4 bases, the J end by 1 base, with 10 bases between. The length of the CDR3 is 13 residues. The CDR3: CAWNLAANTEAFF. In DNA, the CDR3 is TGTGCCTGGAATCTGGCCGCGAACACTGAAGCTTTCTTT.

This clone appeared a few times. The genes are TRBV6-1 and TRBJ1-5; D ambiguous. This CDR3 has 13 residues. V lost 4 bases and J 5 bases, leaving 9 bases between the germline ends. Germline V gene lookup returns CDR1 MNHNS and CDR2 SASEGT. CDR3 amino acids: CASSGRWDQPQHF. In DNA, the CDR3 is TGTGCCAGCAGTGGTAGGTGGGATCAGCCCCAGCATTTT.

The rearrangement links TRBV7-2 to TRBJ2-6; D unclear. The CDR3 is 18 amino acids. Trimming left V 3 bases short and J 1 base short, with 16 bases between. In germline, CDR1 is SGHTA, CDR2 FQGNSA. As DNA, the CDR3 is TGTGCCAGCAGCTTCCCGGGTTTCATTTCGTCTGGGGCCAACGTCCTGACTTTC. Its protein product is CASSFPGFISSGANVLTF.

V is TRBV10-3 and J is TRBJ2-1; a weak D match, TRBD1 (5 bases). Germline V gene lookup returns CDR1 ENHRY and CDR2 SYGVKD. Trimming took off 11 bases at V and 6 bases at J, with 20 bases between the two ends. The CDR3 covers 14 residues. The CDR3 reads CAARPPGQGNEQFF. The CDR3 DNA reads TGTGCCGCCAGACCCCCGGGCCAGGGCAATGAGCAGTTCTTC.

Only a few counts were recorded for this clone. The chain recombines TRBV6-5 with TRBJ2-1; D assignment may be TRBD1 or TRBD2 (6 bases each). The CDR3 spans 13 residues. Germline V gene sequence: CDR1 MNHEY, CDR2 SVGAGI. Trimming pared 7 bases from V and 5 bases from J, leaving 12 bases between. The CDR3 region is CASTRRGNNEQFF. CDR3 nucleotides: TGTGCCAGCACCAGGAGGGGGAACAATGAGCAGTTCTTC.

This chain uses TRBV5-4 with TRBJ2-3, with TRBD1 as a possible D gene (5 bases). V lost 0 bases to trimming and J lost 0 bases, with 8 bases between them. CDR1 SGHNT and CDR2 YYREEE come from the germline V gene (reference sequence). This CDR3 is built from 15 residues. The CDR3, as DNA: TGTGCCAGCAGCTTGGCCAGGGTGAGCACAGATACGCAGTATTTT. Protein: CASSLARVSTDTQYF.